This T cell receptor (beta chain) was identified in a study of cytomegalovirus exposure and HLA in healthy donors. Whole-study findings and limits: The number of N-insertions in an Asian-associated ancestry cluster was reportedly below the roughly 670-donor mean in a later analysis. TCR sequences were mostly rare, though some public TCRs occurred in many donors.

There are 15 residues in the CDR3. Germline CDR1 SGDLS, CDR2 YYNGEE. The trim removed 3 bases at V and 2 bases at J, leaving 4 bases unmatched. Regarding this clone: Its target is unknown.

Researchers ran the PCR with 60 Vbeta and 13 Jbeta primers. Repertoires were generated with immunoSEQ multiplex PCR, while TCRdb's copy carries only in-frame clones and drops some. The table has approximately 100,000 clones, over 65% seen once; the top ten hold 3.5% to 4.5%. Material for sequencing was PBMCs. The TCR originated in a young man in good health and CMV-seronegative. This chain connects TRBV9 to TRBJ2-1; 8 bases align to TRBD2. The CDR3 is CASSASGPTYNEQFF. For the CDR3, the DNA is TGTGCCAGCAGCGCTAGCGGGCCTACCTACAATGAGCAGTTCTTC.